This T cell receptor beta chain was documented in a study of cytomegalovirus exposure and HLA in healthy donors (dated by TCRdb to the late 2010s). The study in broad terms: An earlier analysis of about 530 of the donors reported 276 Gb of sequence data and 117 million unique TCR beta sequences obtained from about 179 million T cells. The aim of the study was to test whether cataloging public T cell receptors could identify signatures of past pathogen exposure. The number of typed donors differed by locus: about 620-640 for A, B, C, DRB1 and DQB1; 500 to 550 for DQA1; over 600 for DPA1; and approximately 450 for DPB1. All discovery cohort repertoires had been generated using a single sequencing platform. In addition to the first cohort of around 670 subjects, a separate validation cohort of approximately 130 different subjects was used. Donor age, sex, ethnicity and CMV serostatus were compiled together with the repertoire data. The study combined high-throughput TCR immunosequencing, statistical association of individual TCRs with disease status, and machine learning to predict cytomegalovirus infection status. On average, over 200,000 unique TCR beta nucleotide sequences were sequenced per donor among fewer than 500 genotyped donors of the cohort, with 15% to 20% of those sequences being non-productive. Roughly 5 DR-DQ haplotypes were handled as single units for association and clustering because linkage in the cohort was strong. An early release that covered roughly 600 HLA-typed donors contained around 300 gigabases of sequencing data and about 84 million unique TCR sequences. In the later analysis, no new phenotypic data were used to find candidate immune exposures; instead, reliance was placed on TCR beta sequences and their occurrence across donors. Genome-wide SNP genotypes for about 60% of the roughly 670 donors were used in a later genetic analysis, which treated that subset as a discovery cohort. Among the approximately 420 genotyped donors, 81% belonged to the genetic ancestry cluster associated with self-reported Caucasian donors. A later analysis re-examined previously published TCR beta repertoires from more than 600 donors and added high-resolution HLA genotyping to investigate patterns of TCR occurrence. In an earlier analysis of 587 of the donors, high-throughput TCR beta sequencing was used to judge whether each TCR beta V gene segment behaved as functional or pseudogenic. The study used immunosequencing to profile the T cell repertoires of 666 subjects and linked those repertoires to cytomegalovirus serostatus. HLA typing covered class I and class II loci at four-digit resolution.

The library was prepared using the immunoSEQ multiplex PCR assay. For the multiplex PCR, a mixture combining 60 forward primers for TCR Vbeta segments and 13 reverse primers for TCR Jbeta segments was used. Amplification of the CDR3 region of rearranged TCR beta genes was performed with a multiplex PCR assay on genomic DNA. Amplified TCR beta libraries were sequenced as 87-base-pair reads on the Illumina HiSeq System. The authors processed their data as follows. In a later analysis, about 80 million unique TCR beta chains were counted across the approximately 640 repertoires, and around 10 million of these chains were shared by at least two donors. To remove PCR and sequencing errors, raw reads were error-corrected and collapsed into unique sequences using a nearest-neighbor algorithm that merged closely related sequences. V, D and J gene segments were assigned by aligning CDR3 sequences to IMGT reference sequences. Each retained sequence needed at least a six-nucleotide match to both a V gene segment and a J gene segment. A rearrangement counted as productive if the CDR3 had no stop codons and remained in frame with V and J, and every other rearrangement counted as non-productive. CDR3 was defined according to IMGT convention as the region running from the second conserved V-encoded cysteine to the conserved J-encoded phenylalanine. In an earlier analysis of around 600 of the donors, sequences lacking an unambiguous match to a single V gene segment were excluded. In an earlier analysis of about 590 of the donors, a V segment was called functional when productive rearrangements were above 56.7%, and segregating when the standard deviation between donors exceeded 5%. A statistical classification framework was built to diagnose cytomegalovirus status from the catalog of TCR beta chain sequences. A later analysis assigned V and J genes by comparing TCR nucleotide sequences with IMGT/GENE-DB human TR gene sequences. The TCRdist pipeline was used in a later analysis to assign CDR3 sequences and most-parsimonious VDJ recombination scenarios. In a later analysis, each TCR beta chain was defined by its CDR3 amino acid sequence together with its V-gene family, and reads without a unique V-gene family were excluded. A later analysis removed 600 or so highly shared, low-generation-probability nucleotide sequences to deal with suspected cross-contamination and a sequencing artifact. For each public chain, a later analysis derived a clonal expansion index from normalized ranks of inferred template counts within each repertoire. In a later analysis, generation probabilities were computed with a VDJ recombination model fitted to out-of-frame rearrangements, and the resulting probabilities were checked against IGoR. Hypergeometric tests were used in a later analysis to score TCR-TCR, TCR-HLA and TCR-CMV co-occurrence, with a repertoire-size bias correction applied to the TCR pairs. To estimate false discovery rates, a later analysis permuted the HLA or CMV assignments 20 times. In a later analysis, co-occurring TCRs were grouped with DBSCAN, and TCRdist sequence similarity was added when clustering was performed within HLA-allele-positive subsets. Repertoires with fewer than 30,000 or more than 120,000 public chains, plus five repertoires with anomalous nucleotide sharing, were excluded from co-occurrence clustering. What TCRdb holds here is the immuneACCESS table cut down to in-frame rearrangements. Part of the clones is not present; checked against another copy, under half of the missing clones reflect an unresolved V gene, and the others are unexplained. The V and J calls and the clone size are those of that table, but D and trimming were determined from the DNA. The sample profile shows some 80,000 clones; around 10% of them were found once. The ten largest clones represent around 24% of the sample.

The cohort comprised hundreds of healthy bone marrow donors. All cohort members were sampled while nominally healthy, although unrecorded immune exposures were likely present. The donor tested CMV seropositive and was one of the 289 seropositive cohort members. A peripheral blood sample was provided by each donor, and peripheral blood mononuclear cells were used for TCR beta sequencing. Genomic DNA was extracted from the blood cell samples with the Qiagen DNeasy Blood Extraction Kit. Summary of the overall study and its limitations: In an earlier analysis of approximately 590 of the donors, most TCR beta V segments appeared in productive rearrangements about 87% or about 30% of the time, broadly matching IMGT annotations. In both the original and validation cohorts, the classifier was reported to diagnose cytomegalovirus status with high specificity and sensitivity. Because some donors lacked HLA typing at each locus, the association tests relied only on the typed subset. Linkage disequilibrium might explain the correlated functional status among segregating V segments, but an unknown experimental factor could not be excluded. According to a later analysis, parvovirus B19, influenza, CMV and Epstein-Barr virus appeared linked to several top co-occurrence clusters. The 87-base-pair reads could not distinguish some IMGT-functional V segments, including TRBV6-2 and TRBV6-3, so those segments were excluded. It was suggested by the authors that the approach could potentially be generalized to other disease states and immunological phenotypes. A later genetic analysis associated a missense DCLRE1C variant with V-gene and J-gene trimming of TCR beta chains, and an independent cohort replicated the association. Immune exposure information for the cohort was limited to CMV serostatus. The earlier analysis of fewer than 750 of the donors excluded around 17 rarely observed V segments, including chromosome 9 orphons, because counts were too low. A cluster of highly shared sequence variants was judged likely to represent a technical artifact of the sequencing pipeline. In a later analysis, most CMV-associated TCR beta chains were found to appear HLA-restricted, with HLA associations seemingly driven largely by CMV exposure. A later genetic analysis reported fewer N-insertions in productive TCRs among donors in an Asian-associated ancestry cluster than the roughly 700-donor mean. The study gave a list of 150 to 200 TCR beta chains associated with cytomegalovirus. In a later analysis, TCR association rates were found to vary across HLA loci, with the most associated TCRs seen for DRB1 alleles and the fewest for HLA-C alleles. When HLA alleles, especially DR and DQ, strongly co-occurred, attributing TCR associations to individual alleles was difficult. A few of the identified cytomegalovirus-associated TCR beta chains were confirmed in vitro to be specific for cytomegalovirus antigens. A further reported finding was that TCR beta sequences accurately predicted the HLA-A and HLA-B alleles for most subjects in the first cohort. The presence/absence analyses assumed that sequencing depth was roughly uniform across donors, and that assumption may not be true. Most TCR sequences were seen in very few donors, while some public TCRs were found in many individuals. In a later analysis, HLA-associated TCR beta chains were found to be more clonally expanded and to have lower generation probabilities than equally common non-associated chains. Only TCR beta chains were sequenced in this cohort, and the absence of alpha or paired-chain data limited detectable features. In a later analysis, some 17,000 TCR beta sequences were associated with specific HLA alleles at a false discovery rate of 0.05.

V drops 1 base and J drops 4 bases, leaving 13 bases in between. CDR1 and CDR2 were assigned from the germline V gene as SGHVS and FQNEAQ. Counted from cysteine to phenylalanine, this CDR3 has 15 amino acids. The DNA shown is the 45-base CDR3, in frame from base 1. This clone has just a few counts. It lacks a known antigen. No much larger clone exists at a distance of one base, and base qualities are not known. The sample was PBMCs. This receptor was obtained from a man aged 55-75 years in good health and CMV-seropositive. Recombination joined TRBV7-8 with TRBJ1-1; a confident D gene designation cannot be given. This receptor has the CDR3 CASSLEVGGFTEAFF. The sequenced DNA is TGTGCCAGCAGCTTAGAGGTAGGCGGTTTCACTGAAGCTTTCTTT. The full variable domain, with segments outside the CDR3 supplied by the reference TRBV7-8 and TRBJ1-1 proteins, appears as GAGVSQSPRYKVAKRGQDVALRCDPISGHVSLFWYQQALGQGPEFLTYFQNEAQLDKSGLPSDRFFAERPEGSVSTLKIQRTQQEDSAVYLCASSLEVGGFTEAFFGQGTRLTVV.